The 22 T cell receptor beta chains in this list originate from one sample, sequenced in a study of cytotoxic CD8 clonotypes in ibrutinib-treated CLL. Libraries were prepared by immunoSEQ multiplex PCR; TCRdb keeps only in-frame clonotypes and omits some of them. The table records 130,000 or so clones, roughly 83% of them present only once. Specimen: PBMCs, collected after 12 months of ibrutinib treatment. The origin of the receptors is a human donor with chronic lymphocytic leukemia.

The sample holds one count of this clone. This chain joins TRBV5-1 and TRBJ2-1, with D possibly being TRBD1 (5 bases). The CDR3 covers 18 residues. V was pared by 0 bases and J by 4 bases, with 20 bases between. In germline, CDR1 is SGHRS, CDR2 YFSETQ. CDR3 bases: TGCGCCAGCAGCTTGGGGGGCATACCCTTCAGTCAATACAATGAGCAGTTCTTC. Its protein product is CASSLGGIPFSQYNEQFF.

This clone is a singleton in its sample. The chain has TRBV2 and TRBJ2-7, with TRBD2 matching 12 bases. The CDR3 covers 13 residues. CDR1 and CDR2 (germline): SNHLY, FYNNEI. V lost 7 bases, J lost 9 bases, and 7 bases stayed unmatched. CDR3 DNA sequence: TGTGCCAGCACACAGACTAGCGGGAGTTGGCAGTACTTC. Amino acids: CASTQTSGSWQYF.

The gene calls are TRBV30 and TRBJ2-3; no clear D gene. This CDR3 is 12 amino acids long. The germline V and J ends were trimmed by 0 bases and 5 bases, with 6 bases remaining between them. The germline V gene encodes CDR1 GTSNPN and CDR2 SVGIG (reference sequence). CDR3 sequence reads: CAWSVSQDTQYF. The CDR3 nucleotides read TGTGCCTGGAGTGTATCCCAAGATACGCAGTATTTT.

This clone has just a few counts. The chain couples TRBV10-3 to TRBJ1-3; D is uncertain. V dropped 5 bases and J dropped 0 bases, with 8 bases sitting between them. Germline V gene data show CDR1 as ENHRY and CDR2 as SYGVKD. There are 14 residues in the CDR3. CDR3 DNA: TGTGCCATCAGTCGGAGTAGCTCTGGAAACACCATATATTTT. Translation gives CAISRSSSGNTIYF.

This clone has only one observation. The gene calls are TRBV30 and TRBJ2-7, with D possibly matching TRBD1 (6 bases). Between the trimmed V and J ends, which lost 2 bases and 5 bases, there was a span of 13 bases. CDR1 and CDR2 (germline): GTSNPN, SVGIG (reference sequence). The CDR3 is made up of 13 amino acids. CDR3 region: CAWSLWGRNEQYF. As DNA, the CDR3 is TGTGCCTGGAGTTTGTGGGGGCGGAACGAGCAGTACTTC. Full variable domain (missing parts from reference TRBV30 and TRBJ2-7): SQTIHQWPATLVQPVGSPLSLECTVEGTSNPNLYWYRQAAGRGLQLLFYSVGIGQISSEVPQNLSASRPQDRQFILSSKKLLLSDSGFYLCAWSLWGRNEQYFGPGTRLTVT.

The DNA for the CDR3 is TGTGCCAGCAGCTTAGTGGGGTGGCTAGCGGGAGGGTACGAGCAGTACTTC. This sequence encodes CASSLVGWLAGGYEQYF. V gene TRBV7-2 combines with J gene TRBJ2-7; TRBD2 matches at 12 bases. The CDR3 runs to 17 residues. CDR1 and CDR2 (germline): SGHTA, FQGNSA. Trimming took 1 base from V and 4 from J; bases not matched to a gene: 8.

The chain is built from TRBV5-1 and TRBJ2-5; TRBD2 matches at 14 bases. The V gene's germline CDR1 is SGHRS and CDR2 YFSETQ. V shed 4 bases and J 5 bases; nucleotides not matched to a gene: 7. This CDR3 is 16 amino acids long. CDR3 region: CASSATSGRAEETQYF. The CDR3 coding sequence is TGCGCCAGCAGCGCGACTAGCGGGAGGGCAGAGGAGACCCAGTACTTC.

V is TRBV6-5 and J is TRBJ1-3; weak D call: TRBD1 (5 bases). This CDR3 has 13 residues. Trimming stripped 6 bases from V and 4 bases from J, with 10 bases between. CDR1 is MNHEY and CDR2 is SVGAGI in the germline V gene. CDR3 coding DNA: TGTGCCAGCAGGAGGGGACCCGGAAACACCATATATTTT. Translation gives CASRRGPGNTIYF.

The chain carries TRBV4-1 and TRBJ1-5, with 9 bases that match TRBD1. The CDR3 has 17 residues. Germline CDR1 is MGHRA and CDR2 is YSYEKL. V lost 1 base to trimming and J lost 4 bases; unmatched junction nucleotides: 8. The CDR3: CASSQARTQGANQPQHF. DNA for the CDR3: TGCGCCAGCAGCCAAGCACGAACACAGGGGGCGAATCAGCCCCAGCATTTT.

The chain carries TRBV4-1 and TRBJ1-3; D is unresolved. This CDR3 is 15 amino acids long. CDR1 is MGHRA and CDR2 is YSYEKL in the germline V gene. The V end lost 0 bases, the J end lost 0 bases, and 6 bases lay between the germline ends. CDR3 region: CASSQEIYSGNTIYF. The CDR3 DNA follows: TGCGCCAGCAGCCAAGAAATTTACTCTGGAAACACCATATATTTT.

J is TRBJ1-2 and V is TRBV10-2, with 7 bases aligning to TRBD1. Germline-derived CDR1 and CDR2 are WSHSY and SAAADI. This CDR3 comprises 13 residues. V shed 5 bases, J shed 6 bases, and the junction held 6 bases outside the gene matches. This chain's CDR3 is CASSKTGFDGYTF. CDR3 nucleotide sequence: TGCGCCAGCAGTAAGACAGGGTTCGATGGCTACACCTTC.

CDR3 in DNA: TGTGCCAGCAGTTCAGGGTTGACAGATACGCAGTATTTT. This translates into CASSSGLTDTQYF. The chain has TRBV27 and TRBJ2-3, with D tentatively TRBD1 (5 bases). CDR1 and CDR2 from the germline V gene are MNHEY and SMNVEV (reference sequence). Deletions cut 4 bases from V and 3 bases from J, with 8 bases between. This CDR3 is built from 13 residues.

V and J are TRBV6-6 and TRBJ2-2, with TRBD1 matching 9 bases. The germline V gene has CDR1 MNHNY and CDR2 SVGAGI (reference sequence). Trimming removed 7 bases from V and 6 bases from J; junction bases left unmatched: 9. This CDR3 has 15 residues. The CDR3 spells CASTRQGGSAGELFF. CDR3 bases: TGTGCCAGCACAAGACAGGGGGGGTCGGCCGGGGAGCTGTTTTTT.

The J gene is TRBJ1-1, the V gene TRBV4-2, with TRBD1 as a possible D gene (5 bases). Germline V gene sequence: CDR1 LGHNA, CDR2 YNFKEQ. There are 15 residues in the CDR3. V lost 4 bases, J lost 4 bases, and 16 bases lay in between. In DNA, the CDR3 is TGTGCCAGCAGCCGGGACTCAAGGAGGGCCACTGAAGCTTTCTTT. Encoded protein: CASSRDSRRATEAFF.

Regarding this clone: The sample holds other DNA sequences that translate to the same CDR3. The V gene is TRBV27, the J gene TRBJ2-5; possible D gene TRBD2, 5 bases. V was pared by 5 bases and J by 2 bases, with 9 bases between. In germline, CDR1 is MNHEY, CDR2 SMNVEV (reference sequence). This CDR3 has 13 amino acids. The CDR3: CASSSLAQETQYF. CDR3 nucleotide sequence: TGTGCCAGCAGTAGCCTAGCTCAAGAGACCCAGTACTTC.

The chain uses TRBV9 and TRBJ2-7; 8 nucleotides agree with TRBD1. The CDR3 loop spans 13 amino acids. V lost 4 bases and J lost 5; bases outside the gene matches: 5. CDR1 and CDR2 from the germline V gene are SGDLS and YYNGEE. The CDR3 sequence is CASSFGQGDEQYF. CDR3 sequence (DNA): TGTGCCAGCAGCTTTGGACAGGGAGACGAGCAGTACTTC.

The chain has TRBV7-2 and TRBJ2-7; perhaps TRBD2 as D (6 bases). V was clipped by 1 base and J by 2 bases, with 18 bases between them. Germline CDR1 reads SGHTA; CDR2 reads FQGNSA. This CDR3 is 17 amino acids long. The CDR3 coding sequence is TGTGCCAGCAGCTTAGGTTCATATGGGGGAGGACCCTACGAGCAGTACTTC. Its protein is CASSLGSYGGGPYEQYF.

The J gene is TRBJ2-2, the V gene TRBV19; D not certain. Germline V gene data show CDR1 as LNHDA and CDR2 as SQIVND (reference sequence). V was shortened by 0 bases and J by 4 bases, with 6 bases between the two germline ends. This CDR3 comprises 14 residues. The CDR3 nucleotides read TGTGCCAGTAGTATAGAGGATACCACCGGGGAGCTGTTTTTT. Its translation: CASSIEDTTGELFF.

This clone was detected only once. The chain uses TRBV5-4 and TRBJ2-7; TRBD1 might be the D (5 bases). Germline V gene lookup returns CDR1 SGHNT and CDR2 YYREEE (reference sequence). The CDR3 length is 12 residues. Trimming shortened V by 4 bases and J by 5 bases, and 10 bases separated the two germline ends. CDR3 in DNA: TGTGCCAGCAGCCAAGGGGTGAACGAGCAGTACTTC. The encoded protein is CASSQGVNEQYF.

This chain connects TRBV18 to TRBJ1-1, with D hard to call. Germline-derived CDR1 and CDR2 are KGHSH and LQKENI. This CDR3 has 13 amino acids. V lost 3 bases, J lost 5 bases, and 10 bases lay in between. CDR3 coding DNA: TGTGCCAGCTCACCGATTAGTTGGACTGAAGCTTTCTTT. Protein: CASSPISWTEAFF. The full variable domain, its missing parts supplied by reference TRBV18 and TRBJ1-1, is NAGVMQNPRHLVRRRGQEARLRCSPMKGHSHVYWYRQLPEEGLKFMVYLQKENIIDESGMPKERFSAEFPKEGPSILRIQQVVRGDSAAYFCASSPISWTEAFFGQGTRLTVV.

This clone was seen a single time. This rearrangement joins TRBV5-1 to TRBJ2-3; D is ambiguous. CDR3 length: 13 amino acids. Trimming pared 5 bases from V and 4 bases from J, leaving 11 bases between. The germline V gene encodes CDR1 SGHRS and CDR2 YFSETQ. CDR3 sequence reads: CASRRSTPDTQYF. In DNA, the CDR3 is TGCGCCAGCAGGAGAAGCACCCCAGATACGCAGTATTTT.

This clone was counted only a few times. This chain links TRBV6-5 with TRBJ1-5; D call uncertain. Trimming shortened V by 6 bases and J by 0 bases, and 12 bases separated the two germline ends. Germline CDR1 and CDR2: MNHEY and SVGAGI. CDR3 length: 15 amino acids. The CDR3 coding sequence is TGTGCCAGCAGCCGAGGACGGTATAGCAATCAGCCCCAGCATTTT. It is translated as CASSRGRYSNQPQHF.